One sample yielded the 2 T cell receptor beta chains listed below, sequenced in a study of T-cell memory formation after mild COVID-19. TCRdb re-derived calls from the 5' RACE reads in MiXCR, one entry per CDR3 protein. The repertoire consists of almost 350,000 distinct CDR3 sequences, with 20% to 25% occurring once and the leading ten covering roughly 21%. Sequenced: PBMCs or a T cell subset sorted from them (not recorded which). These receptors all come from a man between 18 and 35 years old who had mild COVID-19 (a few samples of this study predate the infection). Cell type and time point are not known.

This clonotype has a count of ten or more. The chain combines TRBV5-6 with TRBJ2-2; tentatively, D is TRBD1 (5 bases). This CDR3 is built from 16 residues. Trimming cost V 3 bases and J 0 bases, with 12 bases left between them. Looked up from germline, CDR1 is SGHDT and CDR2 is YYEEEE. The CDR3 bases are TGTGCCAGCAGCTCCTACAGGCTCGCGAACACCGGGGAGCTGTTTTTT. The encoded protein is CASSSYRLANTGELFF.

The V call is TRBV10-3, the J call TRBJ2-1, with D tentatively TRBD1 (5 bases). Germline lookup yields CDR1 ENHRY and CDR2 SYGVKD. The V end was cut by 6 bases, the J end by 8 bases, with 20 bases between. CDR3 length equals 15 residues. CDR3 loop: CAISHITGYRDEQFF. CDR3 in DNA: TGTGCCATCAGCCACATTACAGGATATCGGGATGAGCAGTTCTTC.